Presented here are 31 T cell receptor beta chains from one specimen sequenced in a study of control samples from healthy donors and cancer patients. Sequencing was performed with immunoSEQ multiplex PCR; in TCRdb, only in-frame clones are kept and a portion is missing. Of 70,000 or so clones listed, roughly 84% are singletons. The source material was PBMCs. The receptors originated from a woman aged 45-65 years with lung cancer.

The CDR3 DNA reads as TGTGCCAGCAGCCAGTTAATTCACGGGACACTCTGGGGCTACACCTTC. Protein: CASSQLIHGTLWGYTF. The chain recombines TRBV7-9 with TRBJ1-2, with D possibly being TRBD1 (6 bases). Germline values: CDR1 SEHNR, CDR2 FQNEAQ (reference sequence). This CDR3 region has 16 residues. The ends were cut back, 5 bases at V and 8 bases at J, with 24 bases in the middle.

The rearrangement links TRBV15 to TRBJ2-3, with D perhaps TRBD1 or TRBD2 (5 bases each). Per germline, CDR1 LNHNV and CDR2 YYDKDF (reference sequence). CDR3 length equals 15 residues. The V end was cut by 0 bases, the J end by 2 bases, with 9 bases between. The CDR3: CATSRDRGDTDTQYF. The DNA of the CDR3 is TGTGCCACCAGCAGAGATAGGGGAGACACAGATACGCAGTATTTT.

The chain couples TRBV28 to TRBJ2-1, with D perhaps matching TRBD1 or TRBD2 (6 bases each). Germline V lookup: CDR1 MDHEN, CDR2 SYDVKM. The CDR3 loop spans 17 amino acids. Trimming stripped 3 bases from V and 8 bases from J, with 23 bases between. The CDR3 DNA reads as TGTGCCAGCAGTTTGGGATTTCGGGGGCTCTGGGGGGATGAGCAGTTCTTC. Amino acid sequence: CASSLGFRGLWGDEQFF.

This chain joins TRBV18 and TRBJ1-4; no definite D call. V gave up 8 bases and J gave up 7 bases, with 14 bases separating them. Germline V gene sequence: CDR1 KGHSH, CDR2 LQKENI. The CDR3 covers 13 residues. The CDR3 spells CASALVGGEKLFF. Written as DNA, the CDR3 is TGTGCCAGCGCCTTGGTGGGAGGTGAAAAACTGTTTTTT.

The gene calls are TRBV2 and TRBJ1-5, with 7 bases lining up with TRBD1. CDR1 and CDR2 from the germline V gene are SNHLY and FYNNEI. The CDR3 is made up of 13 amino acids. With V trimmed by 7 bases and J by 3 bases, 3 bases remained unmatched. This CDR3 reads CASNRGHNQPQHF. CDR3 coding DNA: TGTGCCAGCAACAGGGGTCACAATCAGCCCCAGCATTTT.

This clone appeared once. CDR3 protein: CASSRTANYGYTF. The CDR3 DNA reads TGTGCCAGCAGCCGGACAGCGAACTATGGCTACACCTTC. V usage is TRBV7-9 and J usage is TRBJ1-2, with D possibly matching TRBD1 (6 bases). CDR3 length equals 13 residues. Germline loops: CDR1 SEHNR, CDR2 FQNEAQ (reference sequence). The ends were cut back, 5 bases at V and 2 bases at J, with 9 bases in the middle.

The V call is TRBV3-1 (or the pseudogene TRBV3-2), the J call TRBJ1-1; D is perhaps TRBD1 (6 bases). The CDR3 is made up of 15 amino acids. The germline V gene encodes CDR1 LGHDT and CDR2 YNNKEL (reference sequence). Deletions cut 0 bases from V and 0 bases from J, with 8 bases between. CDR3 sequence reads: CASSQEGTLNTEAFF. CDR3 DNA sequence: TGTGCCAGCAGCCAAGAAGGGACACTGAACACTGAAGCTTTCTTT.

This clone is labeled medium-sized. The junction shows a germline mismatch at one end, possibly a read error. This rearrangement joins TRBV5-4 to TRBJ2-7, with a possible D match to TRBD1 (6 bases). Germline V lookup: CDR1 SGHNT, CDR2 YYREEE (reference sequence). This CDR3 comprises 15 residues. CDR3: CATSWRGGPVDEQYF. The CDR3 nucleotides read TGTGCCACCAGCTGGCGAGGGGGTCCCGTAGACGAGCAGTACTTC.

The CDR3 DNA reads as TGTGCCAGCAGCGTGGACAGGGAGGATCAGCCCCAGCATTTT. Amino acid sequence: CASSVDREDQPQHF. This chain links TRBV9 with TRBJ1-5; 8 positions match TRBD1. Germline-derived CDR1 and CDR2 are SGDLS and YYNGEE. The CDR3 covers 14 residues. Trimming took 2 bases from V and 5 from J; bases not matched to a gene: 3.

The rearrangement uses TRBV28 and TRBJ2-7; D is unclear. V lost 6 bases and J lost 0, with 9 bases in between. The CDR3 has 13 amino acids. CDR1 and CDR2 from the germline V gene are MDHEN and SYDVKM. CDR3 in amino acids: CASRRQASYEQYF. The DNA for the CDR3 is TGTGCCAGCAGGCGTCAGGCCTCCTACGAGCAGTACTTC.

The chain recombines TRBV28 with TRBJ1-6; D uncertain. The germline V gene encodes CDR1 MDHEN and CDR2 SYDVKM. The CDR3 covers 14 residues. V dropped 5 bases and J dropped 8 bases, with 13 bases sitting between them. CDR3 sequence (DNA): TGTGCCAGCAGTCTTCCGGGCGGGCATTCACCCCTCCACTTT. It codes for CASSLPGGHSPLHF.

The V gene is TRBV19, the J gene TRBJ1-4; the D is unclear. Trimming cost V 3 bases and J 0 bases, with 8 bases left between them. Germline V gene sequence: CDR1 LNHDA, CDR2 SQIVND (reference sequence). CDR3 size: 15 residues. CDR3 bases: TGTGCCAGTAGTATGGGCGGGGCAACTAATGAAAAACTGTTTTTT. Residues: CASSMGGATNEKLFF.

V is TRBV6-2 or TRBV6-3 and J is TRBJ1-5; 7 nucleotides match TRBD1. This CDR3 has 15 amino acids. Germline CDR1 and CDR2: MNHEY and SVGEGT. J was trimmed by 2 bases and V by 3 bases; bases with no gene match: 4. The CDR3 DNA sequence: TGTGCCAGCAGTTATACAGGGGACGGCAATCAGCCCCAGCATTTT. Amino acids: CASSYTGDGNQPQHF.

The rearrangement uses TRBV20-1 and TRBJ2-7, with TRBD1 matching 8 bases. V dropped 5 bases and J dropped 4; count of bases not matched to a gene: 7. The germline CDR1 and CDR2 sequences are DFQATT and SNEGSKA (reference sequence). The CDR3 sequence is 13 residues long. The CDR3 DNA sequence: TGCAGTGCTGGTGGACAGGGCCCTTACGAGCAGTACTTC. This translates into CSAGGQGPYEQYF.

V is TRBV7-9 and J is TRBJ2-2; TRBD1 matches at 10 bases. Per germline, CDR1 SEHNR and CDR2 FQNEAQ (reference sequence). Losses at the gene ends were 5 bases for V and 4 bases for J; bases not matched to a gene: 7. This CDR3 is 16 amino acids long. The CDR3 is CASSPSDRGGTGELFF. The CDR3 DNA reads as TGTGCCAGCAGCCCATCGGACAGGGGGGGCACCGGGGAGCTGTTTTTT.

This chain joins TRBV6-5 and TRBJ1-2, with D perhaps TRBD1 (6 bases). V lost 2 bases to trimming and J lost 3 bases, with 10 bases between them. The CDR3 length is 14 residues. Germline lookup yields CDR1 MNHEY and CDR2 SVGAGI. CDR3 amino acids: CASSYGAGDYGYTF. The CDR3 DNA reads TGTGCCAGCAGTTACGGAGCAGGGGACTATGGCTACACCTTC.

The J gene is TRBJ1-1, the V gene TRBV3-1 (or the pseudogene TRBV3-2), with 11 bases aligning to TRBD1. CDR1 and CDR2 from the germline V gene are LGHDT and YNNKEL (reference sequence). This CDR3 has 17 residues. The junction had 8 bases not matched to a gene; V was cut back by 3 bases and J by 2 bases. This CDR3 is CASSQAGTGGENTEAFF. For the CDR3, the DNA is TGTGCCAGCAGCCAGGCCGGGACAGGGGGTGAAAACACTGAAGCTTTCTTT.

This chain uses TRBV6-2 or TRBV6-3 with TRBJ1-2; TRBD1 aligns across 8 bases. The CDR3 covers 14 residues. V was clipped by 6 bases and J by 2 bases; unmatched bases: 5. The germline CDR1 and CDR2 sequences are MNHEY and SVGEGT. The DNA for the CDR3 is TGTGCCAGCAGCCCTCGGACAGGGAACTATGGCTACACCTTC. It yields the protein CASSPRTGNYGYTF.

Only a few counts were recorded for this clone. The gene calls are TRBV30 and TRBJ2-2, with D perhaps being TRBD1 or TRBD2 (6 bases each). V lost 4 bases, J lost 4 bases, and 10 bases lay in between. The CDR3 length is 13 residues. The germline CDR1 and CDR2 sequences are GTSNPN and SVGIG (reference sequence). The CDR3 loop is CAWTGGLTGELFF. CDR3 coding DNA: TGTGCCTGGACTGGGGGGCTCACCGGGGAGCTGTTTTTT.

CDR3 sequence reads: CASSQEGKQFF. The CDR3 coding sequence is TGCGCCAGCAGCCAAGAAGGCAAGCAGTTCTTC. The genes are TRBV4-1 and TRBJ2-1; D uncertain. CDR1 is MGHRA and CDR2 is YSYEKL in the germline V gene. Trimming pared 0 bases from V and 11 bases from J, leaving 5 bases between. This CDR3 contains 11 residues.

This chain uses TRBV6-5 with TRBJ1-3, with D tentatively TRBD1 (6 bases). V was trimmed by 7 bases and J by 2 bases, leaving 12 bases between them. Germline V gene lookup returns CDR1 MNHEY and CDR2 SVGAGI. The CDR3 totals 14 residues. The CDR3 sequence: CASTPQGPGNTIYF. The CDR3 DNA reads TGTGCCAGCACTCCACAGGGCCCTGGAAACACCATATATTTT.

This clone came up once. In DNA form, the CDR3 reads TGTGCCAGTAGTATAGGGACAAACTATGGCTACACCTTC. Its translation is CASSIGTNYGYTF. The rearrangement uses TRBV19 and TRBJ1-2; D may be TRBD1 (5 bases). Trimming pared 1 base from V and 2 bases from J, leaving 5 bases between. Germline-derived CDR1 and CDR2 are LNHDA and SQIVND (reference sequence). This CDR3 has 13 amino acids. The full variable domain, its missing parts supplied by reference TRBV19 and TRBJ1-2, is DGGITQSPKYLFRKEGQNVTLSCEQNLNHDAMYWYRQDPGQGLRLIYYSQIVNDFQKGDIAEGYSVSREKKESFPLTVTSAQKNPTAFYLCASSIGTNYGYTFGSGTRLTVV.

Only a few counts were recorded for this clone. The genes are TRBV18 and TRBJ1-4; 10 positions match TRBD1. This CDR3 comprises 16 residues. Germline CDR1 is KGHSH and CDR2 is LQKENI. V was clipped by 6 bases and J by 8 bases; unmatched bases: 12. CDR3 loop: CASSLDRTGGHEKLFF. The CDR3 bases are TGTGCCAGCTCCCTGGACCGGACAGGGGGTCACGAAAAACTGTTTTTT.

This clone is medium-sized within its sample. CDR3 sequence reads: CASSLSGAFVNQPQHF. The CDR3 nucleotides are TGTGCCAGCAGTTTATCCGGGGCATTCGTCAATCAGCCCCAGCATTTT. This chain uses TRBV28 with TRBJ1-5; TRBD1 might be the D (5 bases). The CDR3 has 16 residues. V lost 1 base and J lost 3, with 13 bases in between. CDR1 MDHEN and CDR2 SYDVKM come from the germline V gene.

This clone was seen a few times. CDR3 loop: CASSPEVYYGYTF. DNA of the CDR3: TGTGCCAGCAGCCCCGAGGTGTACTATGGCTACACCTTC. This chain connects TRBV3-1 (or the pseudogene TRBV3-2) to TRBJ1-2; D not resolved. Germline V gene data show CDR1 as LGHDT and CDR2 as YNNKEL (reference sequence). V lost 4 bases and J 3 bases, leaving 9 bases between the germline ends. This CDR3 contains 13 residues.

This clone was found a few times. The chain couples TRBV2 to TRBJ2-5, with TRBD2 matching over 7 bases. Trimming cost V 4 bases and J 3 bases; bases outside gene matches: 2. The length of the CDR3 is 13 residues. From germline, CDR1 is SNHLY and CDR2 FYNNEI. CDR3 protein: CASSAGLEETQYF. CDR3 nucleotides: TGTGCCAGCAGTGCCGGACTAGAAGAGACCCAGTACTTC.

This rearrangement joins TRBV12-3 or TRBV12-4 to TRBJ1-1; tentative D call: TRBD1 (5 bases). V lost 5 bases and J 6 bases, leaving 7 bases between the germline ends. The CDR3 spans 11 residues. The CDR3 loop reads CASSRGPEAFF. Written as DNA, the CDR3 is TGTGCCAGCAGTAGGGGCCCTGAAGCTTTCTTT.

The chain uses TRBV5-4 and TRBJ1-2; 7 bases map to TRBD1. The CDR3 length is 14 residues. V was pared by 0 bases and J by 4 bases, with 3 bases of the junction left unmatched. Germline values: CDR1 SGHNT, CDR2 YYREEE (reference sequence). CDR3 DNA sequence: TGTGCCAGCAGCTTGGGACAGGGCGGCTATGGCTACACCTTC. Translation gives CASSLGQGGYGYTF. The full variable domain, its missing parts supplied by reference TRBV5-4 and TRBJ1-2, is ETGVTQSPTHLIKTRGQQVTLRCSSQSGHNTVSWYQQALGQGPQFIFQYYREEENGRGNFPPRFSGLQFPNYSSELNVNALELDDSALYLCASSLGQGGYGYTFGSGTRLTVV.

This chain uses TRBV5-1 with TRBJ1-1; D gene uncertain. CDR3 length equals 11 residues. The germline CDR1 and CDR2 sequences are SGHRS and YFSETQ. Trimming removed 5 bases from V and 7 bases from J, with 9 bases in between. In DNA, the CDR3 is TGCGCCAGCAGGAGTGGGGTTGAAGCTTTCTTT. Its translation is CASRSGVEAFF.

In this sample, this clone turned up a few times. The chain uses TRBV18 and TRBJ2-5, with 7 bases matching TRBD1. This CDR3 has 15 residues. Trimming took 2 bases from V and 3 from J; bases not matched to a gene: 6. Per germline, CDR1 KGHSH and CDR2 LQKENI. The CDR3 protein is CASSPRDSYKETQYF. The CDR3 DNA is TGTGCCAGCTCACCAAGGGACAGCTACAAAGAGACCCAGTACTTC.

The V call is TRBV18, the J call TRBJ2-3; 7 bases agree with TRBD1. V trimming: 4 bases; J trimming: 2 bases; junction bases outside the gene matches: 6. Germline V gene sequence: CDR1 KGHSH, CDR2 LQKENI. This CDR3 is 15 amino acids long. The CDR3 bases are TGTGCCAGCTCACTCGACAGGGAAGACACAGATACGCAGTATTTT. It encodes CASSLDREDTDTQYF.